The clone carrying this T cell receptor beta chain was counted at least ten times. Its antigen is unidentified. These data come from a study of T cells after posttransplantation cyclophosphamide. Regarding the study as a whole: Tissue-infiltrating T cells from skin or gut overlapped little with blood T cells. Recipient CMV seropositivity and CMV reactivation strongly tracked TRB clonality. Later blood repertoires were often dominated by clones from the donor CD8+ memory compartment.

The related graft donor's blood sample was taken on the day of bone marrow donation. Looked up from germline, CDR1 is SNHLY and CDR2 is FYNNEI. V lost 6 bases and J 7 bases, leaving 12 bases between the germline ends. The CDR3 is 13 residues long. This table comes from immunoSEQ multiplex PCR, and its TCRdb copy is limited to in-frame clones, with some not included. Sampling found tens of thousands of clones, none seen once. The receptor was isolated from a man aged 35-49 years in good health, CMV-negative, and a related stem cell transplant donor. The sample was PBMCs. The chain has TRBV2 and TRBJ1-4; D is possibly TRBD1 (5 bases). For the CDR3, the DNA is TGTGCCAGCAGGGGGGGATTTGGTGAAAAACTGTTTTTT. The encoded protein is CASRGGFGEKLFF. Filled out from reference TRBV2 and TRBJ1-4, the complete variable domain reads EPEVTQTPSHQVTQMGQEVILRCVPISNHLYFYWYRQILGQKVEFLVSFYNNEISEKSEIFDDQFSVERPDGSNFTLKIRSTKLEDSAMYFCASRGGFGEKLFFGSGTQLSVL.